What follows is one T cell receptor (beta chain) and its context. As yet, its antigen is unknown. These data belong to a study of Ad26.COV2.S vaccination and SARS-CoV-2 variants. Broader study findings: Post-vaccination breadth of spike-specific CD8+ and CD4+ T cell responses was reportedly substantial. Breadth measured for non-spike TCRs was similar across vaccine and placebo recipients. An underestimation of total T cell responses may have resulted from the TCR breadth and depth analyses. People given the vaccine had a wider spike-specific TCR breadth than placebo recipients did.

The germline V gene has CDR1 SGHTS and CDR2 YDEGEE. The CDR3 covers 15 residues. V lost 4 bases and J lost 8; bases outside the gene matches: 9. Regarding treatment: around 19 received Ad26.COV2.S at low or high dose, single or two shots; about 5 received placebo; per-sample allocation not given. Samples analyzed were those drawn on day 63 after the first vaccine or placebo injection. This table comes from immunoSEQ multiplex PCR, and its TCRdb copy is limited to in-frame clones, with some not included. The data show 350,000 to 500,000 clones, about nine tenths seen once. This receptor was identified in a person aged 18-60 years who received the Ad26.COV2.S COVID-19 vaccine or a placebo. This material consisted of peripheral blood, taken in a trial of Ad26.COV2.S vaccine versus placebo. The chain uses TRBV5-8 and TRBJ1-4; 9 nucleotides agree with TRBD1. CDR3 amino acids: CASSPTDRGREKLFF. CDR3 nucleotide sequence: TGTGCCAGCAGCCCTACCGACAGGGGGAGGGAAAAACTGTTTTTT.